The 3 T cell receptor beta chains below come from one sample, sequenced in a study of post-analysis software for immune sequencing data. Study conclusions and caveats: When patients were compared with controls, 4 or 5 TRBV segments were more frequent, TRBV5-6, TRBV5-1 and TRBV20-1 among them.

Antigens of these TCRs are unknown. Unique-molecular-identifier-tagged TCR beta cDNA libraries were used. MiXCR, run by TCRdb on the PCR reads, gives a single entry per CDR3 protein. The repertoire has some 690,000 distinct CDR3 sequences, just under 30% of them found once; the top ten carry 0.55% to 0.65%. The material sequenced was blood. These receptors were taken from a girl aged 10 to 17 with multiple sclerosis.

The chain joins TRBV5-1 to TRBJ2-4; 8 positions match TRBD2. CDR1 and CDR2 (germline): SGHRS, YFSETQ. This CDR3 region has 20 residues. The J segment lost 0 bases and the V segment lost 3 bases, leaving 17 bases of the junction unmatched. CDR3 nucleotides: TGCGCCAGCAGCTCCGGACTAGCAAAGCCCTTGGTCCCAGCCAAAAACATTCAGTACTTC. The encoded protein is CASSSGLAKPLVPAKNIQYF.

This chain connects TRBV14 to TRBJ1-6; D not resolved. With 1 base removed from V and 14 bases from J, the gap between germline ends came to 21 bases. The CDR3 covers 16 residues. The germline V gene encodes CDR1 SGHDN and CDR2 FVKESK. The CDR3 protein is CASSQVPGRRFLALHF. In DNA, the CDR3 is TGTGCCAGCAGCCAAGTTCCAGGCCGACGCTTTTTGGCCCTCCACTTT.

This clonotype came up a few times. The CDR3 nucleotides read TGTGCCAGCAGTGCCTCCAGGAGCTCCTATAATTCACCCCTCCACTTT. This translates into CASSASRSSYNSPLHF. The chain carries TRBV27 and TRBJ1-6; D remains ambiguous. Germline CDR1 is MNHEY and CDR2 is SMNVEV (reference sequence). Trimming took off 5 bases at V and 0 bases at J, with 11 bases between the two ends. CDR3 length: 16 residues.